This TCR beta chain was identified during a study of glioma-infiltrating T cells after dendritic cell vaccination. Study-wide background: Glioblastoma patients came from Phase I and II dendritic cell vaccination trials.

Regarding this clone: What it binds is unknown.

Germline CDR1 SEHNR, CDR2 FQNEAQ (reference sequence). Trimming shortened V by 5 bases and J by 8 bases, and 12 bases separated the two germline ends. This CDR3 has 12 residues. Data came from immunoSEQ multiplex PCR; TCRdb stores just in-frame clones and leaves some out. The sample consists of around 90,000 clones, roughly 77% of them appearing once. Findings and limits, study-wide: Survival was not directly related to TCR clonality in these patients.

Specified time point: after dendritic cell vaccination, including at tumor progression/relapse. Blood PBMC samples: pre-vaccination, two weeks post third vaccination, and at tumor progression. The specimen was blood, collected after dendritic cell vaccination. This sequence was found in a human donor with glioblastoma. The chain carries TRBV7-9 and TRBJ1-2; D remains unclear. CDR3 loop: CASSPVSVGYTF. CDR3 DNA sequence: TGTGCCAGCAGCCCTGTGTCGGTCGGCTACACCTTC.